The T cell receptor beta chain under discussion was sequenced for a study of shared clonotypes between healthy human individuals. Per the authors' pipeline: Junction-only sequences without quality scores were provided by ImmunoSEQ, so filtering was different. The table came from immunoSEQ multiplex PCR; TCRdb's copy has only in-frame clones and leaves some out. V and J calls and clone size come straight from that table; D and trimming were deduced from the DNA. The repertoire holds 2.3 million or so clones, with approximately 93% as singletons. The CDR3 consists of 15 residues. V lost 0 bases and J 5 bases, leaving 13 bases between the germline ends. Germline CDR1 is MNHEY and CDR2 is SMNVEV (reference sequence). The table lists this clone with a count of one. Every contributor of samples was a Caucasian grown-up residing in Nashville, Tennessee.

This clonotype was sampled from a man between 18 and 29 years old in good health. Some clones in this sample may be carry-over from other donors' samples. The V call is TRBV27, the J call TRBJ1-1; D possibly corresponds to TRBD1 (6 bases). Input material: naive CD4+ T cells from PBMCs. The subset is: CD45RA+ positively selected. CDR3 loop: CASSLSRDRRTEAFF. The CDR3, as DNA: TGTGCCAGCAGTTTATCACGAGACAGGAGGACTGAAGCTTTCTTT.